This T cell receptor beta chain was profiled in a study of cytomegalovirus exposure and HLA in healthy donors. General study points: When a later analysis compared HLA-associated TCR beta chains with equally common others, the HLA-associated chains turned out to be more clonally expanded and to have lower generation probabilities. An ancestry cluster, one associated with Asian ancestry, reportedly showed fewer N-insertions than the approximately 650-donor mean in a later analysis. The authors later found TCR association rates varying by HLA locus, with DRB1 most and HLA-C fewest.

This clone was recorded once. Its antigen is unknown. The V end was cut by 6 bases, the J end by 1 base, with 9 bases between. The CDR3 totals 13 residues. The V gene's germline CDR1 is SGHAT and CDR2 FQNNGV. It was with 60 Vbeta and 13 Jbeta primers that the PCR ran. Libraries were prepared by immunoSEQ multiplex PCR; TCRdb keeps only in-frame clonotypes and omits some of them. The profile covers around 120,000 clones, with around 80% appearing a single time and less than 3.5% taken by the ten largest. This TCR came from a man in his forties or fifties in good health and CMV-seronegative. J is TRBJ1-1 and V is TRBV11-2; unclear D gene. Sequenced input: PBMCs. The CDR3 region is CASSTDPNTEAFF. Written as DNA, the CDR3 is TGTGCCAGCAGTACAGACCCGAACACTGAAGCTTTCTTT.